Listed here is a single T cell receptor (beta chain). Naive CD8 cells lacked CD45RO, underwent positive selection for CCR7 and left out terminally differentiated effector memory CD45RA+ cells. This entry is derived from a study of shared clonotypes between healthy human individuals. Assay: immunoSEQ multiplex PCR; the TCRdb copy retains only in-frame clones and omits some. There are some 600,000 clones in the sample; approximately 96% occur only once, and more than 0.085% lies in the top ten. Germline lookup yields CDR1 SNHLY and CDR2 FYNNEI. This CDR3 region has 11 residues. The V and J ends lost 7 bases and 5 bases, in that order; junction bases with no gene match: 1.

Sequenced sample: naive CD8+ T cells sorted from blood. V is TRBV2 and J is TRBJ2-7, with 8 bases fitting TRBD2. This sequence originates from a woman in her thirties in good health. The CDR3 loop is CASKTSDEQYF. The CDR3, as DNA: TGTGCCAGCAAGACTAGCGACGAGCAGTACTTC.